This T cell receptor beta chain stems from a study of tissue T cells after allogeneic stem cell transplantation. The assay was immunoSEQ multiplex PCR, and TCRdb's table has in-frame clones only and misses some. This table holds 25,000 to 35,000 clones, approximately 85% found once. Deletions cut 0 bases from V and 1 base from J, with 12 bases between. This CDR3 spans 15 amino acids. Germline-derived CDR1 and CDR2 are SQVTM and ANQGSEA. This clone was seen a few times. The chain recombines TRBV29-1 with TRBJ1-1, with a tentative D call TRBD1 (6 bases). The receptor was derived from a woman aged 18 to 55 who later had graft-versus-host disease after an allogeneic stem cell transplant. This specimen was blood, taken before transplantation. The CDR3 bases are TGCAGCGTTGAAGATATGGGACATCCGAACACTGAAGCTTTCTTT. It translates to CSVEDMGHPNTEAFF.